The 23 T cell receptor beta chains below come from one sample, sequenced in a study of T cell repertoires in cytomegalovirus infection (dated by TCRdb to the late 2010s). The instrument given in TCRdb is Illumina HiSeq 1500. TCRdb reran the public reads through fastp at Q25 and MiXCR, keeping productive beta chains. Identical CDR3 proteins give one entry, which carries the most common genes and DNA. The sample has around 230,000 distinct CDR3 sequences on record, 6% to 8% of them singletons. Roughly 6.5% of the sample rests with the top ten. The sequencing input was PBMCs. All receptors derive from a human donor in good health (CMV status not recorded). Some clones in this sample may be carry-over from other donors' samples.

The sample holds many counts of this clonotype. The chain is built from TRBV6-1 and TRBJ2-1; TRBD2 matches at 11 bases. V was pared by 8 bases and J by 6 bases, with 9 bases of the junction left unmatched. CDR3 size: 15 residues. Germline V gene lookup returns CDR1 MNHNS and CDR2 SASEGT. In DNA, the CDR3 is TGTGCCAGCGGACTTAGCGGGGGGGTGTTCAATGAGCAGTTCTTC. Translating gives CASGLSGGVFNEQFF.

Remarks on this clonotype: A read error is likely, as this CDR3 ends without the conserved phenylalanine or tryptophan. V is TRBV7-2 and J is TRBJ2-1; 10 nucleotides match TRBD2. This CDR3 spans 18 amino acids. The germline V gene has CDR1 SGHTA and CDR2 FQGNSA. The CDR3 DNA reads TGTGCCAGTAGCTTCAGGGGCGGGAGCGGGGGGGTTTTAGGGGAGCAGTTCATC. Protein product: CASSFRGGSGGVLGEQFI.

This clonotype was found many times. The chain couples TRBV7-6 to TRBJ2-7; 9 bases agree with TRBD1. The trim removed 9 bases at V and 2 bases at J, leaving 5 bases unmatched. This CDR3 has 13 residues. Germline loops: CDR1 SGHVS, CDR2 FNYEAQ. CDR3 coding DNA: TGTGCCAGTGGGGGACAGGGAGCCTACGAGCAGTACTTC. Protein product: CASGGQGAYEQYF.

In its sample, this clonotype was seen many times. The V and J genes are TRBV5-4 and TRBJ2-2; D unclear. There are 16 residues in the CDR3. Germline V gene lookup returns CDR1 SGHNT and CDR2 YYREEE (reference sequence). V lost 2 bases and J 2 bases, leaving 13 bases between the germline ends. The DNA of the CDR3 is TGTGCCAGCAGCTTCTCGGGCCCAGCAAACACCGGGGAGCTGTTTTTT. This encodes CASSFSGPANTGELFF. Drawing the rest from reference TRBV5-4 and TRBJ2-2, the complete variable domain is ETGVTQSPTHLIKTRGQQVTLRCSSQSGHNTVSWYQQALGQGPQFIFQYYREEENGRGNFPPRFSGLQFPNYSSELNVNALELDDSALYLCASSFSGPANTGELFFGEGSRLTVL.

This clonotype was recorded many times. The chain has TRBV6-6 and TRBJ2-1; TRBD2 agrees at 11 bases. The germline V gene has CDR1 MNHNY and CDR2 SVGAGI (reference sequence). The CDR3 spans 15 residues. With V trimmed by 7 bases and J by 1 base, 3 bases remained unmatched. The CDR3 bases are TGTGCCAGCAAGGCTAGCGGGGGGTCCTACAATGAGCAGTTCTTC. This codes for CASKASGGSYNEQFF.

In this sample, this clonotype turned up many times. The J gene is TRBJ1-2, the V gene TRBV12-3 or TRBV12-4; 10 positions match TRBD1. V dropped 4 bases and J dropped 8; count of bases not matched to a gene: 10. This CDR3 contains 15 residues. CDR3 sequence reads: CASSSPGQGILGYTF. The CDR3 nucleotides are TGTGCCAGCAGTTCACCGGGACAGGGGATATTGGGCTACACCTTC.

This clonotype appeared many times. The rearrangement links TRBV7-2 to TRBJ2-4, with a tentative D call TRBD2 (6 bases). CDR3 length equals 15 residues. Trimming took off 3 bases at V and 1 base at J, with 10 bases between the two ends. The germline V gene has CDR1 SGHTA and CDR2 FQGNSA. The CDR3, as DNA: TGTGCCAGCAGCTTCGACCGGGGGGCCAAAAACATTCAGTACTTC. Translating gives CASSFDRGAKNIQYF.

The table lists this clonotype with a few counts. V is TRBV6-5 and J is TRBJ2-2; perhaps TRBD2 as D (5 bases). Trimming left V 8 bases short and J 6 bases short, with 10 bases between. The germline CDR1 and CDR2 sequences are MNHEY and SVGAGI. This CDR3 is 12 amino acids long. The CDR3 nucleotides are TGTGCCAGCCGGGGAGACCCCGGGGAGCTGTTTTTT. Encoded protein: CASRGDPGELFF.

This clonotype appeared many times. The chain combines TRBV19 with TRBJ1-1; D gene uncertain. Germline CDR1 is LNHDA and CDR2 is SQIVND (reference sequence). Deletions cut 10 bases from V and 1 base from J, with 13 bases between. CDR3 length equals 13 residues. For the CDR3, the DNA is TGTGCCACAGAGACAACTTCGAACACTGAAGCTTTCTTT. It yields the protein CATETTSNTEAFF.

This clonotype was counted at least ten times. The gene calls are TRBV6-2 or TRBV6-3 and TRBJ1-1, with unresolved D. V lost 7 bases and J lost 4, with 13 bases in between. Germline V CDR1 and CDR2: MNHEY, SVGEGT. This CDR3 comprises 13 residues. In DNA form, the CDR3 reads TGTGCCAGCACTCGGCCGCTGTCCACTGAAGCTTTCTTT. As protein: CASTRPLSTEAFF.

In regard to this clonotype: Its ends do not fully match the called genes, so a read error is possible. The chain employs TRBV27 and TRBJ2-2; D may be TRBD1 (5 bases). The CDR3 is 18 amino acids. The V gene's germline CDR1 is MNHEY and CDR2 SMNVEV (reference sequence). In DNA, the CDR3 is TGTCCCAGCAGTTCAACCCCTCCCCAAGGGGCGCAGACCGGGGAGCTGTTTTTT. Protein: CPSSSTPPQGAQTGELFF.

This clonotype was counted many times. The chain links TRBV13 to TRBJ2-7; D is ambiguous. CDR1 and CDR2 from the germline V gene are PRHDT and FYEKMQ (reference sequence). CDR3 length equals 16 residues. V lost 3 bases, J lost 0 bases, and 15 bases lay in between. CDR3 bases: TGTGCCAGCAGCTTTATTCGAGGTGAACGCTCCTACGAGCAGTACTTC. As protein: CASSFIRGERSYEQYF. Looking up the rest from reference TRBV13 and TRBJ2-7 gives the full variable domain: AAGVIQSPRHLIKEKRETATLKCYPIPRHDTVYWYQQGPGQDPQFLISFYEKMQSDKGSIPDRFSAQQFSDYHSELNMSSLELGDSALYFCASSFIRGERSYEQYFGPGTRLTVT.

This clonotype was recorded a few times. V is TRBV4-3 and J is TRBJ1-2; tentatively, D is TRBD1 (5 bases). The CDR3 sequence is 15 residues long. V was trimmed by 1 base and J by 6 bases, leaving 15 bases between them. Germline CDR1 LGHNA, CDR2 YSLEER. CDR3 DNA: TGCGCCAGCAGCCAAGTTGCAGGGAGTAGGGATGGCTACACCTTC. Residues: CASSQVAGSRDGYTF.

This clonotype occurred many times. The J gene is TRBJ1-5, the V gene TRBV10-3; D possibly corresponds to TRBD1 (5 bases). Trimming removed 4 bases from V and 3 bases from J, with 7 bases in between. CDR3 length: 13 amino acids. The germline V gene has CDR1 ENHRY and CDR2 SYGVKD. The CDR3 sequence is CAISGQLNQPQHF. The CDR3 DNA reads TGTGCCATCAGTGGACAGCTCAATCAGCCCCAGCATTTT.

The J gene is TRBJ2-7, the V gene TRBV29-1, with D unresolved. This CDR3 spans 13 amino acids. From germline, CDR1 is SQVTM and CDR2 ANQGSEA. The germline V and J ends were trimmed by 4 bases and 2 bases, with 12 bases remaining between them. The CDR3, as DNA: TGCAGCGTTGTGTATAGGGATGCCTACGAGCAGTACTTC. Translation: CSVVYRDAYEQYF.

This clonotype was recorded many times. This sequence joins TRBV19 and TRBJ1-1; D gene ambiguous. Germline values: CDR1 LNHDA, CDR2 SQIVND (reference sequence). The V end lost 5 bases, the J end lost 1 base, and 11 bases lay between the germline ends. CDR3 size: 14 residues. Here the CDR3 DNA reads TGTGCCAGTAGTTTCAGACAAAGGAACACTGAAGCTTTCTTT. Translating it yields CASSFRQRNTEAFF.

This clonotype was detected many times. This sequence joins TRBV7-2 and TRBJ1-2; the D gene is possibly TRBD1 (6 bases). Germline CDR1 and CDR2: SGHTA and FQGNSA. CDR3 length: 15 residues. Trimming stripped 0 bases from V and 4 bases from J, with 12 bases between. CDR3 loop: CASSLAIGQSYGYTF. CDR3 bases: TGTGCCAGCAGCTTAGCGATAGGACAGAGCTATGGCTACACCTTC.

This clonotype was counted many times. V and J are TRBV6-6 and TRBJ2-7; perhaps TRBD1 as D (6 bases). The CDR3 contains 16 residues. CDR1 and CDR2 from the germline V gene are MNHNY and SVGAGI (reference sequence). V was pared by 0 bases and J by 2 bases, with 14 bases between. This chain's CDR3 is CASSYSDSIIPYEQYF. The DNA for the CDR3 is TGTGCCAGCAGTTACTCGGACAGTATTATCCCCTACGAGCAGTACTTC.

This clonotype was seen many times. V is TRBV5-5 and J is TRBJ1-5; 8 bases are a match to TRBD1. The CDR3 extends over 19 amino acids. Trimming removed 0 bases from V and 2 bases from J; junction bases left unmatched: 13. Germline V CDR1 and CDR2: SGHKS, YYEKEE (reference sequence). CDR3 amino acids: CASSLGPQGAGSGNQPQHF. As DNA, the CDR3 is TGTGCCAGCAGCTTGGGTCCCCAGGGGGCTGGATCAGGCAATCAGCCCCAGCATTTT. Looking up the rest from reference TRBV5-5 and TRBJ1-5 gives the full variable domain: DAGVTQSPTHLIKTRGQQVTLRCSPISGHKSVSWYQQVLGQGPQFIFQYYEKEERGRGNFPDRFSARQFPNYSSELNVNALLLGDSALYLCASSLGPQGAGSGNQPQHFGDGTRLSIL.

A word on this clonotype: This sequence may be a read error, since a much larger clone differs from it by one base. The chain is built from TRBV28 and TRBJ2-7; TRBD1 matches at 7 bases. The V segment lost 5 bases and the J segment 3 bases; nucleotides outside the gene matches: 7. The CDR3 is made up of 14 amino acids. The germline V gene encodes CDR1 MDHEN and CDR2 SYDVKM. The CDR3 DNA sequence: TGTGCCAGCAGTCAACAGGGGCCCCTCTACGAGCAGTACTTC. Protein sequence: CASSQQGPLYEQYF.

The rearrangement uses TRBV28 and TRBJ2-5; 8 nucleotides align to TRBD1. Germline CDR1 MDHEN, CDR2 SYDVKM. CDR3 length: 15 residues. V lost 6 bases and J lost 5; bases outside the gene matches: 11. The CDR3 loop is CASSESRGRLETQYF. DNA of the CDR3: TGTGCCAGCAGCGAATCCAGGGGGCGATTGGAGACCCAGTACTTC.

This clonotype has a count of ten or more. The chain combines TRBV28 with TRBJ2-1; possible D gene TRBD2, 6 bases. V gave up 3 bases and J gave up 3 bases, with 12 bases separating them. The CDR3 length is 15 residues. The V gene's germline CDR1 is MDHEN and CDR2 SYDVKM. CDR3 loop: CASSLWRGNYNEQFF. CDR3 DNA: TGTGCCAGCAGTTTGTGGCGGGGTAACTACAATGAGCAGTTCTTC.

The genes are TRBV5-6 and TRBJ2-3, with 7 bases fitting TRBD1. This CDR3 is built from 13 residues. V lost 4 bases, J lost 6 bases, and 5 bases stayed unmatched. Germline CDR1 reads SGHDT; CDR2 reads YYEEEE. The CDR3 region has the DNA TGTGCCAGCAGCGCCACAGGGGCCGATACGCAGTATTTT. Its protein is CASSATGADTQYF.